This entry describes one TCR beta chain. The sample is drawn from a study of blood T cell repertoires in COVID-19. Looking at the study overall: Both acute and convalescent COVID-19 samples were obtained from the United States, Italy and Spain. Nucleic acid was either cDNA or gDNA, and it came from T cells, B-cell-depleted T cells, or PBMCs.

The ends were cut back, 5 bases at V and 5 bases at J, with 13 bases in the middle. The CDR3 has 13 amino acids. Authors' processing steps: Estimates of nucleated cell counts were drawn from the amplification of reference gene primers. The protocol was immunoSEQ multiplex PCR, while the TCRdb copy is restricted to in-frame clones and leaves out a portion. V, J and clone size were drawn from that table, and D and trimming were deduced from the DNA. The repertoire holds about 250,000 clones, with roughly 89% as singletons. The rearrangement links TRBV12-3 or TRBV12-4 to TRBJ2-7; D is possibly TRBD2 (5 bases). The sample consisted of peripheral blood. The sequence was obtained from a woman aged 40-49 years who had recovered from COVID-19. The CDR3 region has the DNA TGTGCCAGCAGTGCCCGGAGGTCCCACGAGCAGTACTTC. This gives the protein CASSARRSHEQYF.